This entry features one T cell receptor (beta chain) sequence. The sample is drawn from a study of shared T cell receptors in the human thymus. This CDR3 spans 13 amino acids. Germline assignment: CDR1 SGHTA and CDR2 FQGNSA. The germline V and J ends were trimmed by 1 base and 8 bases, with 9 bases remaining between them. Profiled with immunoSEQ multiplex PCR; TCRdb holds only in-frame clones, not every one. The data hold 700,000 or so clones, with around 85% observed a single time. This same sample was also taken into another study, of human thymus T cells. As that report states: Across thymic and blood repertoires, the usage of V and J genes appeared to be biased. Highly overlapping thymic repertoires in unrelated individuals were reported by related research.

V and J are TRBV7-2 and TRBJ1-3; no firm D call. The specimen sequenced was thymocytes. This clonotype was obtained from a girl under three years old with a congenital heart defect. The CDR3: CASSLGVDYTIYF. The CDR3 nucleotides are TGTGCCAGCAGCTTAGGCGTCGACTACACCATATATTTT. Variable domain in full (rest from reference TRBV7-2 and TRBJ1-3): GAGVSQSPSNKVTEKGKDVELRCDPISGHTALYWYRQSLGQGLEFLIYFQGNSAPDKSGLPSDRFSAERTGGSVSTLTIQRTQQEDSAVYLCASSLGVDYTIYFGEGSWLTVV.